This passage covers 18 T cell receptor beta chains from one sample sequenced in a study of blood T cells in healthy people across ages. Sample-barcoded 5' priming and a J-beta primer mix drove a second PCR of roughly 6 to 12 cycles. TCRdb redid the calling of the 5' RACE reads with MiXCR, one entry per CDR3 protein. The sample carries over a million distinct CDR3 sequences, roughly 64% recorded once. The sequenced sample consisted of blood. The receptors come from a man between 18 and 29 years old in good health.

This clonotype was counted between two and nine times. V is TRBV2 and J is TRBJ2-1; D is unresolved. V was pared by 7 bases and J by 7 bases, with 17 bases between. The CDR3 has 14 residues. Looked up from germline, CDR1 is SNHLY and CDR2 is FYNNEI. Written as DNA, the CDR3 is TGTGCCAGCAAAGGTAGCCCCGCGAAAAATGAGCAGTTCTTC. Its protein product is CASKGSPAKNEQFF.

V gene TRBV7-2 combines with J gene TRBJ2-4, with TRBD1 matching over 11 bases. Judging by the DNA end, TRBJ2-7 fits better; the J call may be wrong. The CDR3 totals 15 residues. CDR1 and CDR2 from the germline V gene are SGHTA and FQGNSA. The CDR3 DNA reads as TGTGCCAGCAGCTCCTGGACAGGGGGCAACGACGAGCAGTACTTC. Translation: CASSSWTGGNDEQYF.

The table lists this clonotype with a few counts. The V call is TRBV5-6, the J call TRBJ2-3; D remains ambiguous. From germline, CDR1 is SGHDT and CDR2 YYEEEE. CDR3 length: 13 residues. Trimming removed 3 bases at V and 2 bases at J, with 7 bases between. Here the CDR3 reads CASSSSLTDTQYF. In DNA, the CDR3 is TGTGCCAGCAGCTCGTCGCTCACAGATACGCAGTATTTT.

The sample holds a few counts of this clonotype. The chain uses TRBV7-2 and TRBJ1-2, with D unclear. Germline CDR1 is SGHTA and CDR2 is FQGNSA. The V and J ends lost 1 base and 6 bases respectively, with 15 bases between them. This CDR3 region has 15 residues. CDR3 residues: CASSLVWRGADGYTF. The CDR3, as DNA: TGTGCCAGCAGCTTAGTCTGGCGAGGTGCGGATGGCTACACCTTC.

This clonotype was seen only a few times. V and J are TRBV29-1 and TRBJ1-1; the D gene is possibly TRBD1 (5 bases). CDR1 SQVTM and CDR2 ANQGSEA come from the germline V gene. This CDR3 has 13 residues. V lost 8 bases and J lost 5, with 18 bases in between. The CDR3 spells CSTLLQEKTEAFF. CDR3 in DNA: TGCAGCACGTTATTACAGGAAAAGACTGAAGCTTTCTTT.

The V gene is TRBV21-1, the J gene TRBJ2-4; the D call of TRBD2 is as the table states it, not checked on the DNA. TRBV21-1 counts as a pseudogene. The CDR3 runs 18 residues. The CDR3 sequence: CASRASGGPKVAKNIQYF. DNA of the CDR3: TGTGCCAGCAGGGCGAGCGGGGGGCCCAAAGTAGCCAAAAACATTCAGTACTTC.

The chain links TRBV6-2 or TRBV6-3 to TRBJ2-1; D is possibly TRBD1 or TRBD2 (5 bases each). The V end was cut by 7 bases, the J end by 7 bases, with 14 bases between. Germline V CDR1 and CDR2: MNHEY, SVGEGT. This CDR3 contains 13 residues. In DNA form, the CDR3 reads TGTGCCAGCAACAGAGGGGCTCTTAATGAGCAGTTCTTC. Translated: CASNRGALNEQFF.

In this sample, this clonotype turned up a few times. This chain links TRBV20-1 with TRBJ2-5, with D perhaps matching TRBD2 (6 bases). With 6 bases removed from V and 2 bases from J, the gap between germline ends came to 16 bases. The length of the CDR3 is 14 residues. Germline V lookup: CDR1 DFQATT, CDR2 SNEGSKA (reference sequence). CDR3 residues: CSADRDWEQETQYF. The CDR3 nucleotides are TGCAGTGCAGACCGGGACTGGGAACAAGAGACCCAGTACTTC.

The V call is TRBV4-2, the J call TRBJ2-7; the D gene could be TRBD1 or TRBD2 (7 bases each). Near its end, the DNA agrees better with TRBJ2-5, so the J call may be wrong. The CDR3 sequence is 14 residues long. Germline V gene data show CDR1 as LGHNA and CDR2 as YNFKEQ. The CDR3 nucleotides are TGTGCCAGCAGCCAAATGGGGGAGGGGGCGACCCAGTACTTC. Encoded protein: CASSQMGEGATQYF.

The chain uses TRBV29-1 and TRBJ2-5; D is unclear. Germline CDR1 reads SQVTM; CDR2 reads ANQGSEA. With 4 bases removed from V and 3 bases from J, the gap between germline ends came to 9 bases. The CDR3 length is 12 residues. In DNA, the CDR3 is TGCAGCGTTGCTTTGCAGGAAGAGACCCAGTACTTC. It is translated as CSVALQEETQYF.

The V gene is TRBV6-5, the J gene TRBJ2-5; 7 bases align to TRBD1. CDR1 is MNHEY and CDR2 is SVGAGI in the germline V gene. V gave up 2 bases and J gave up 2 bases; unmatched junction bases: 2. The CDR3 runs to 14 residues. The CDR3 region is CASSYPGQQETQYF. CDR3 bases: TGTGCCAGCAGTTACCCGGGACAGCAAGAGACCCAGTACTTC.

The chain is built from TRBV12-3 or TRBV12-4 and TRBJ2-6; perhaps TRBD2 as D (5 bases). The length of the CDR3 is 16 residues. Trimming removed 3 bases from V and 2 bases from J, with 11 bases in between. In DNA, the CDR3 is TGTGCCAGCAGTTTCGTTGGAGGCCCTGGGGCCAACGTCCTGACTTTC. Its protein is CASSFVGGPGANVLTF.

The chain is built from TRBV28 and TRBJ2-7, with D perhaps matching TRBD1 (6 bases). CDR3 length equals 16 residues. The germline V gene has CDR1 MDHEN and CDR2 SYDVKM. Trimming pared 5 bases from V and 1 base from J, leaving 18 bases between. CDR3 DNA: TGTGCCAGCAGTGTCAAAACAGGGAAAGGGTCCTACGAGCAGTACTTC. Residues: CASSVKTGKGSYEQYF.

The genes are TRBV4-2 and TRBJ2-7; TRBD2 matches at 7 bases. CDR3 length: 19 residues. The V gene end was trimmed by 0 bases and the J gene end by 1 base; junction bases not matched to a gene: 15. Germline lookup yields CDR1 LGHNA and CDR2 YNFKEQ. This chain's CDR3 is CASSQDLKSVNGGSYEQYF. CDR3 coding DNA: TGTGCCAGCAGCCAAGATCTGAAGTCTGTTAACGGGGGGTCCTACGAGCAGTACTTC.

This chain links TRBV6-5 with TRBJ2-3; TRBD2 agrees at 14 bases. Germline V gene sequence: CDR1 MNHEY, CDR2 SVGAGI. This CDR3 comprises 15 residues. J lost 6 bases, V lost 10 bases, and 9 bases had no gene match. CDR3 DNA: TGTGCCACCAAGGGACTAGCGGGAGTTGGGGATACGCAGTATTTT. Translated, it gives CATKGLAGVGDTQYF.

The V call is TRBV20-1, the J call TRBJ1-1; D not certain. Germline CDR1 is DFQATT and CDR2 is SNEGSKA (reference sequence). V was cut by 4 bases and J by 0 bases, with 15 bases left in between. This CDR3 has 15 amino acids. The CDR3 nucleotides are TGCAGTGCTAACCGGAGGGATTTCATGAACACTGAAGCTTTCTTT. Translated, it gives CSANRRDFMNTEAFF.

The rearrangement joins TRBV5-1 to TRBJ2-3; 7 bases map to TRBD2. V shed 6 bases and J 2 bases; nucleotides not matched to a gene: 9. Germline V gives CDR1 SGHRS, CDR2 YFSETQ. The CDR3 contains 15 residues. This CDR3 reads CASNIGTIDTDTQYF. In DNA form, the CDR3 reads TGCGCCAGCAACATCGGGACTATCGACACAGATACGCAGTATTTT. The full variable domain, in which reference TRBV5-1 and TRBJ2-3 provide the parts outside the CDR3, is KAGVTQTPRYLIKTRGQQVTLSCSPISGHRSVSWYQQTPGQGLQFLFEYFSETQRNKGNFPGRFSGRQFSNSRSEMNVSTLELGDSALYLCASNIGTIDTDTQYFGPGTRLTVL.

The gene calls are TRBV28 and TRBJ1-4; D gene uncertain. V shed 3 bases and J shed 5 bases, with 13 bases lying between them. The germline gives CDR1 MDHEN, CDR2 SYDVKM. The CDR3 extends over 15 amino acids. CDR3 DNA sequence: TGTGCCAGCAGTTTTGATCTGGGCGGAAATGAAAAACTGTTTTTT. Protein product: CASSFDLGGNEKLFF.